The next 19 T cell receptor beta chains were all read from a single sample in a study of monozygotic twins with inflammatory bowel disease. No DNA is given; TCRdb re-called the 5' RACE reads and lists each CDR3 protein once. Found here are around 140,000 distinct CDR3 sequences; the top ten clones hold less than 3%. Sequencing was performed on blood. These receptor sequences come from a human donor with ulcerative colitis or Crohn's disease, or a healthy co-twin of an affected twin (not recorded which).

V and J are TRBV6-2 or TRBV6-3 and TRBJ2-3; TCRdb picks TRBD1, but there is no DNA to check that call. Germline V CDR1 and CDR2: MNHEY, SVGEGT. There are 14 residues in the CDR3. The CDR3 loop is CASTLTGGADTQYF.

The genes are TRBV18 and TRBJ1-1; without DNA, the TCRdb call of TRBD1 cannot be checked. Per germline, CDR1 KGHSH and CDR2 LQKENI. This CDR3 has 14 residues. CDR3 sequence: CASSFPGEMTEAFF.

The chain links TRBV21-1 to TRBJ2-2; TCRdb's assignment of TRBD1 cannot be checked, as there is no DNA. TRBV21-1 is annotated as a pseudogene. The CDR3 totals 19 residues. The CDR3 loop reads CASSKARAGSPSNTGELFF.

This rearrangement joins TRBV5-1 to TRBJ1-1; checking the TCRdb D call of TRBD1 is not possible without DNA. The CDR3 sequence is 16 residues long. Germline V gene sequence: CDR1 SGHRS, CDR2 YFSETQ. The CDR3 here is CASSLRSIRGQTEAFF.

The V gene is TRBV13, the J gene TRBJ2-7; TCRdb's D call of TRBD1 is untestable without DNA. This CDR3 is built from 13 residues. Germline CDR1 and CDR2: PRHDT and FYEKMQ (reference sequence). The CDR3 reads CASSLRRDHEQYF.

The chain joins TRBV6-4 to TRBJ1-1; TCRdb picks TRBD1, but there is no DNA to check that call. Germline V gives CDR1 MRHNA, CDR2 SNTAGT. This CDR3 region has 15 residues. CDR3: CASSARDRGNTEAFF.

The chain's CDR3 is CASSSSGILWGQSSTDTQYF. V gene TRBV4-2 combines with J gene TRBJ2-3; the TCRdb D gene call, TRBD1, has no DNA to confirm it. CDR3 length: 20 residues. In germline, CDR1 is LGHNA, CDR2 YNFKEQ.

This chain uses TRBV20-1 with TRBJ1-4; TCRdb's D call, TRBD1, is unchecked because there is no DNA. The CDR3 has 13 residues. Germline CDR1 is DFQATT and CDR2 is SNEGSKA (reference sequence). The CDR3: CSAATGLGEKLFF.

The rearrangement uses TRBV19 and TRBJ2-7; without DNA, the TCRdb call of TRBD2 cannot be checked. There are 14 residues in the CDR3. Germline-derived CDR1 and CDR2 are LNHDA and SQIVND (reference sequence). CDR3 in amino acids: CASSRTATTYEQYF.

The rearrangement links TRBV5-1 to TRBJ2-3; TCRdb returns TRBD1, unconfirmable since there is no DNA. Germline CDR1 and CDR2: SGHRS and YFSETQ. The CDR3 is 16 residues long. The CDR3 spells CASSLGASSLADTQYF. Full variable domain (outside the CDR3, taken from reference TRBV5-1 and TRBJ2-3): KAGVTQTPRYLIKTRGQQVTLSCSPISGHRSVSWYQQTPGQGLQFLFEYFSETQRNKGNFPGRFSGRQFSNSRSEMNVSTLELGDSALYLCASSLGASSLADTQYFGPGTRLTVL.

V gene TRBV5-5 combines with J gene TRBJ1-1; TCRdb's D gene call, TRBD1, goes unchecked for lack of DNA. Germline V gives CDR1 SGHKS, CDR2 YYEKEE (reference sequence). CDR3 length: 14 residues. The CDR3 here is CASSSTGAGTEAFF.

This sequence joins TRBV20-1 and TRBJ2-7; the TCRdb D gene call, TRBD1, has no DNA to confirm it. This CDR3 region has 15 residues. The germline gives CDR1 DFQATT, CDR2 SNEGSKA (reference sequence). CDR3 residues: CSARQKTGYEYEQYF.

The chain joins TRBV4-2 to TRBJ1-1. The CDR3 runs to 14 residues. Germline V CDR1 and CDR2: LGHNA, YNFKEQ. CDR3 sequence reads: CASSQPIRNTEAFF.

The gene calls are TRBV10-3 and TRBJ2-5; the TCRdb call, TRBD1, lacks DNA for checking. Germline values: CDR1 ENHRY, CDR2 SYGVKD. The CDR3 runs to 15 residues. CDR3 amino acids: CAISEQGTGKETQYF.

V gene TRBV5-1 combines with J gene TRBJ2-3. Germline V gives CDR1 SGHRS, CDR2 YFSETQ. CDR3 length equals 12 residues. CDR3 sequence: CASSLAGDTQYF. Combining the CDR3 with reference TRBV5-1 and TRBJ2-3 gives the whole variable domain KAGVTQTPRYLIKTRGQQVTLSCSPISGHRSVSWYQQTPGQGLQFLFEYFSETQRNKGNFPGRFSGRQFSNSRSEMNVSTLELGDSALYLCASSLAGDTQYFGPGTRLTVL.

The rearrangement links TRBV12-3 or TRBV12-4 to TRBJ2-3; TCRdb proposes TRBD2, but this gene call is untestable without DNA. This CDR3 is built from 16 residues. The chain's CDR3 is CASSFYAGGPADTQYF.

V and J are TRBV5-4 and TRBJ1-4; absent DNA, TCRdb's TRBD1 call cannot be checked. The CDR3 has 18 amino acids. Germline CDR1 and CDR2: SGHNT and YYREEE (reference sequence). CDR3 protein: CASSSLGGQPATSEKLFF.

The chain joins TRBV6-6 to TRBJ2-7; TCRdb picks TRBD1, but there is no DNA to check that call. CDR3 length: 13 amino acids. Germline CDR1 reads MNHNY; CDR2 reads SVGAGI (reference sequence). CDR3 loop: CASGDRGGYEQYF.

This chain links TRBV12-3 or TRBV12-4 with TRBJ1-5. The CDR3 extends over 17 amino acids. The CDR3 here is CASSLRVPGYSNQPQHF.